This TCR beta chain is drawn from a study of T cell repertoires and HLA-DP antigens. For the study at large: One alloantigen had roughly nine groove amino acid differences from self, the other one.

Negative selection yielded untouched CD4+ T cells of average roughly 98% purity. The CDR3 runs 15 residues. Germline V gene sequence: CDR1 PRHDT, CDR2 FYEKMQ (reference sequence). The V segment lost 5 bases and the J segment 4 bases; nucleotides outside the gene matches: 8. With respect to this clone: No antigen is known for it.

Primers targeted 54 TRBV and 13 TRBJ segments. For pre-culture CD4+ samples, the target was 150,000 to 200,000 T cell genomes. Profiled with immunoSEQ multiplex PCR; TCRdb holds only in-frame clones, not every one. The sample shows some 120,000 clones, approximately 92% of them seen only once. This clonotype was obtained from a woman between 18 and 30 years old in good health and CMV-seronegative. This chain connects TRBV13 to TRBJ2-5; 9 bases map to TRBD1. Sample: CD4+ T cells from PBMCs. Here the CDR3 reads CASSPGQGSGETQYF. The CDR3 DNA reads as TGTGCCAGCAGCCCGGGACAGGGATCAGGAGAGACCCAGTACTTC.